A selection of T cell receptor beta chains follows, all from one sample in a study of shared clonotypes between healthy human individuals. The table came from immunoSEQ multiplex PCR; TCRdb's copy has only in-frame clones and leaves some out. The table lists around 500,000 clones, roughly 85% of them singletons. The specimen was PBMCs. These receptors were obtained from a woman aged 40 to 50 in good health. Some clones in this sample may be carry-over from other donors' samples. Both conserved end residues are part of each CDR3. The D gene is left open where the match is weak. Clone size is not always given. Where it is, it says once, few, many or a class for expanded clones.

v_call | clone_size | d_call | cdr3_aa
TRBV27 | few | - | CASSGVGQPQHF
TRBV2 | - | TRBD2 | CASSGGRAGEYNEQFF
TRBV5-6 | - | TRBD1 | CASSLDGQGWEQYF
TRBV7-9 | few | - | CASSLGGPVGTEAFF
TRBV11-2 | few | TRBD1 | CASSRDRQETQYF
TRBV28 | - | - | CASREQKNIQYF
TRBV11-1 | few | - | CASSKQMNTEAFF
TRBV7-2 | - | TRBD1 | CASSPGAQGNYGYTF
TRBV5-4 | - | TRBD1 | CASSLEQGVGETQYF
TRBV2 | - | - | CARFGAIGTDTQYF
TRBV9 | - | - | CASSVFAGLTDTQYF
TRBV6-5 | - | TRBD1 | CASSWGQGFVPGELFF
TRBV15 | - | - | CATSRDRGISGELFF
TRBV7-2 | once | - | CASSFGQSTEAFF
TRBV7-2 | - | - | CASSLGPEVYEQYF
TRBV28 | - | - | CASRRTDVGEQYF
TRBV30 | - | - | CAWTWLGDTQYF
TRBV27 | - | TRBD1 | CASSPGQPGPDTQYF
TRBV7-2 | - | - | CASSLALQTGELFF
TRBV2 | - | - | CASSEDSSGYTF
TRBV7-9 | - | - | CATQTRYGTEAFF
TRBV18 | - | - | CASSPPAQETQYF
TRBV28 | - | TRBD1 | CASRPGLTGTGIAKNIQYF
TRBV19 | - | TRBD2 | CASSLTGGSHEQFF
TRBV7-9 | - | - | CASSSADLRRGDTQYF
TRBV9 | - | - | CASSVEGSTDTQYF
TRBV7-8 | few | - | CASSFQQDSNQPQHF
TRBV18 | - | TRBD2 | CASSPRASGTYEQYF
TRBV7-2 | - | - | CASSQRMGSYNEQFF
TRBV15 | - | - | CATSRDDPDEYEKLFF
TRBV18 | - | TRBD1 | CASSPPGTVTYEQYF
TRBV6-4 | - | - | CASSREADKLSYGYTF
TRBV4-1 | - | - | CASSLGWGTNTGELFF
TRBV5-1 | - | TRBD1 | CASSLGTGFRELFF
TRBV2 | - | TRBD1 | CASSEGTGGDGYTF
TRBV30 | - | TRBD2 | CAWSGAGWAEQYF
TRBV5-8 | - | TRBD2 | CASTLSGGYEQYF
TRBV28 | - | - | CASRTQASDTQYF
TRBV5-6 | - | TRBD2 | CASSLGPFGTRGNIQYF
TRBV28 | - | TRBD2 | CASSLGGTSGIIRGLAKNIQYF
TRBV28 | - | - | CASSSHGRKPYEQYF
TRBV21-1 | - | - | CASSRGDDVGEQYF
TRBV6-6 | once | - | CASRAEDYEQYF
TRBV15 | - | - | CATSRGREGGQPQHF